This T cell receptor (beta chain) was captured by sequencing in a study of blood T cell repertoires in COVID-19. Across the study: Whether acute or convalescent, the COVID-19 samples came from the United States, Italy and Spain.

Authors' data handling: The assay estimated nucleated cells by amplifying reference gene primers. Method: immunoSEQ multiplex PCR; TCRdb's copy keeps in-frame clones and lacks some. For V, J and clone size, that table is used; D and trimming come from the DNA. This sample has 260,000 or so clones, with roughly 81% found just once. Per the germline V gene, CDR1 is SGHRS and CDR2 is YFSETQ. V shed 0 bases and J shed 4 bases, with 13 bases lying between them. CDR3 length: 15 amino acids. The sample taken for sequencing was peripheral blood. V gene TRBV5-1 combines with J gene TRBJ2-5; D is perhaps TRBD1 (6 bases). The sequence derives from a woman aged 80 or older with COVID-19, enrolled during active disease. CDR3 bases: TGCGCCAGCAGCTTGGGTCCACAGGGTATAGAGACCCAGTACTTC. Translation: CASSLGPQGIETQYF.